The sequence of this T cell receptor (beta chain) was determined in a study of shared clonotypes between healthy human individuals. Overall study: Serving as donors were a couple of women and a few men, whose ages spanned 18 to 49. Plates per donor: three CD4 naive, three CD4 memory, two CD8 naive, one CD8 memory.

Donors, without exception, were Caucasian adults residing in Nashville, Tennessee. The germline V gene encodes CDR1 MNHNS and CDR2 SASEGT. After removal of 4 bases from V and 4 bases from J, the junction contained 9 bases not matched to a gene. This CDR3 region has 17 residues. TCRdb's table, derived via immunoSEQ multiplex PCR, lists solely in-frame clones and lacks some. The sample includes fewer than 3 million clones, around 93% of them seen just once. Whole-study findings and limits: Naive CD4 clonotypes were shared across a few donors at roughly 5%.

Worth noting for this clone: Its antigen is still unknown.

Sequenced: naive CD4+ T cells from PBMCs. Stated subset: CD45RA+ positively selected. The clonotype was recovered from a man younger than 35 in good health. Some clones in this sample may be carry-over from other donors' samples. The chain links TRBV6-1 to TRBJ2-6, with 8 positions matching TRBD1. CDR3 sequence (DNA): TGTGCCAGCAGTGGTCCCCAGGGGGCTCAGGGGGCCAACGTCCTGACTTTC. Amino acids: CASSGPQGAQGANVLTF.